The entry below gives a single T cell receptor beta chain sequence along with its context. Stated time point: pre-treatment sample, taken before nivolumab and TIL therapy. Patients were adults with stage 4 NSCLC. The libraries were made with immunoSEQ v3. Libraries were sequenced to some 2 million read pairs (survey) or roughly 4.5-6 million (deep). Sequencing was performed with immunoSEQ multiplex PCR; in TCRdb, only in-frame clones are kept and a portion is missing. This sample yields approximately 60,000 clones, of which 73% are seen a single time; 1.5% to 2% belongs to the top ten. These data belong to a study of TIL therapy for anti-PD-1-resistant metastatic lung cancer. Study summary: Median patient age was almost 55, ranging roughly 38-75 years. A handful of tumors were EGFR-mutant and two were ALK-rearranged.

This TCR came from a person aged 25 to 80 with non-small cell lung cancer. Material: blood, obtained at baseline.

Written as DNA, the CDR3 is TGCGCCAGCAAGGGGGTTCGGCCGCCTAGCACCGGGGAGCTGTTTTTT. Translation: CASKGVRPPSTGELFF. V gene TRBV10-2 combines with J gene TRBJ2-2; maybe TRBD1 (6 bases). The CDR3 is made up of 16 amino acids. Germline CDR1 WSHSY, CDR2 SAAADI. V was clipped by 7 bases and J by 4 bases, with 19 bases between them.